The TCR beta chain described here comes from a study of molecular identifiers for immune sequencing clone quantification. Trimming shortened V by 2 bases and J by 10 bases, and 24 bases separated the two germline ends. The CDR3 sequence is 17 residues long. Germline V gene lookup returns CDR1 MNHEY and CDR2 SVGEGT. TCRdb ran MiXCR on the PCR reads and lists one entry per CDR3 protein. Among under 600,000 distinct CDR3 sequences listed, less than 30% were seen once. Sequenced sample: naive CD8+ T cells from blood, with Jurkat cell RNA spiked in. As for subset: FACS-sorted CD8+CD4-CCR7+CD45RA+ naive T cells. This receptor was taken from a human donor in good health. Some libraries in this study had Jurkat cell RNA spiked in. The rearrangement links TRBV6-2 or TRBV6-3 to TRBJ2-1, with D tentatively TRBD1 or TRBD2 (6 bases each). The DNA of the CDR3 is TGTGCCAGCAGTTACGGGGAGTGGTGGCCCAAAGGGGGGGAGCAGTTCTTC. This translates into CASSYGEWWPKGGEQFF.